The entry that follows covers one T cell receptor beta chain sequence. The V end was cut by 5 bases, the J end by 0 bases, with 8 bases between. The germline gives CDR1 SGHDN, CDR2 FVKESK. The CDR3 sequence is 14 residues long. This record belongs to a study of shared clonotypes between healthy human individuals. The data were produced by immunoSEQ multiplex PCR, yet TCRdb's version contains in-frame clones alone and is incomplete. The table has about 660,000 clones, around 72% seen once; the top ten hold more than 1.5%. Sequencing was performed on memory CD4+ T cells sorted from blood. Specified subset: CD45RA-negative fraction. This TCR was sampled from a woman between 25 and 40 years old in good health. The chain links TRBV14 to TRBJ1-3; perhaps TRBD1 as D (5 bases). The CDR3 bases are TGTGCCAGCAGCTGGGACCTCTCTGGAAACACCATATATTTT. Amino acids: CASSWDLSGNTIYF.